This T cell receptor (beta chain) was recovered during a study of cytomegalovirus exposure and HLA in healthy donors (dated by TCRdb to the late 2010s). For the study in its entirety: According to an earlier analysis of a few hundred of the donors, some 180 million T cells yielded roughly 110 million unique TCR beta sequences and 276 Gb of sequence data. About 280 gigabases of sequencing data and approximately 91 million unique TCR sequences made up an early release that covered under 750 HLA-typed donors. Among the approximately 430 genotyped donors, more than 70% belonged to the genetic ancestry cluster associated with self-reported Caucasian donors. The study aimed to test whether cataloging public T cell receptors could reveal signatures of past pathogen exposure. Using immunosequencing, the study profiled T cell repertoires from about 650 subjects and related those repertoires to cytomegalovirus serostatus. A separate validation cohort of roughly 130 different subjects was used in addition to the 666-subject first cohort. To predict cytomegalovirus infection status, the study brought together high-throughput TCR immunosequencing, statistical association of individual TCRs with disease status, and machine learning. In a later analysis, previously published TCR beta repertoires from 500 to 750 donors were re-analyzed and high-resolution HLA genotyping was added so that TCR occurrence patterns could be studied. In the later analysis, no new phenotypic data were used to find candidate immune exposures; instead, reliance was placed on TCR beta sequences and their occurrence across donors. An earlier analysis of 500 to 750 of the donors applied high-throughput TCR beta sequencing to assess whether each TCR beta V gene segment acted as functional or pseudogenic. Donor age, sex, ethnicity and CMV serostatus were compiled together with the repertoire data. A later genetic analysis took genome-wide SNP genotypes for about 65% of the roughly 670 donors and used that subset as a discovery cohort. All discovery cohort repertoires had been generated using a single sequencing platform. HLA typing covered class I and class II loci at four-digit resolution. Typing coverage varied by locus: roughly 620-640 donors for A, B, C, DRB1 and DQB1; roughly 520 for DQA1; some 610 for DPA1; 450 to 480 for DPB1. Because of strong linkage in the cohort, roughly five DR-DQ haplotypes were treated as single units for association and clustering. On average, 235,054 unique TCR beta nucleotide sequences were sequenced per donor among 300 to 500 genotyped donors of the cohort, with around 19% of those sequences being non-productive. The research as a whole found: CMV serostatus was the only immune exposure information available for the cohort. A later analysis found that most CMV-associated TCR beta chains appeared HLA-restricted, with HLA associations seemingly driven largely by CMV exposure. In a later analysis, several top co-occurrence clusters were reported to appear linked to parvovirus B19, influenza, CMV and Epstein-Barr virus. A further reported finding was that TCR beta sequences accurately predicted the HLA-A and HLA-B alleles for most subjects in the first cohort. A later analysis associated roughly 17,000 TCR beta sequences with specific HLA alleles at a false discovery rate of 0.05. In vitro tests confirmed that a few of the cytomegalovirus-associated TCR beta chains recognize cytomegalovirus antigens. Presence/absence analyses assumed roughly uniform sequencing depth across donors, an assumption that may not hold. The study listed approximately 150 TCR beta chains as associated with cytomegalovirus. This cohort had only TCR beta chains sequenced, and the lack of alpha or paired-chain data limited which features could be detected. A later genetic analysis associated a missense DCLRE1C variant with V-gene and J-gene trimming of TCR beta chains, and an independent cohort replicated the association. The classifier was reported to diagnose cytomegalovirus status with high specificity and sensitivity in both the original and validation cohorts. Most TCR sequences were seen in very few donors, while some public TCRs were found in many individuals. A cluster of highly shared sequence variants was judged likely to represent a technical artifact of the sequencing pipeline. An earlier analysis of 587 of the donors showed that most TCR beta V segments appeared in productive rearrangements either about 87% or about 30% of the time, which broadly matched IMGT annotations. Correlated functional status among segregating V segments might reflect linkage disequilibrium, but an unknown experimental factor could not be ruled out. Assigning TCR associations to individual alleles was difficult when HLA alleles, especially DR and DQ, strongly co-occurred. Because counts were too low, 15 to 20 rarely observed V segments, including chromosome 9 orphons, were left out of the earlier analysis of approximately 580 of the donors. Some IMGT-functional V segments, including TRBV6-2 and TRBV6-3, could not be distinguished by the 87-base-pair reads and were therefore excluded. A later analysis found that TCR association rates varied across HLA loci, with DRB1 alleles showing the most associated TCRs and HLA-C alleles the fewest. The authors suggested that the approach could potentially be generalized to other disease states and immunological phenotypes. According to a later genetic analysis, donors in an Asian-associated ancestry cluster had fewer N-insertions in productive TCRs than the approximately 710-donor mean. Because HLA typing was unavailable for some donors at each locus, only the typed subset was used in association tests. In a later analysis, HLA-associated TCR beta chains were found to be more clonally expanded and to have lower generation probabilities than equally common non-associated chains.

Libraries came from the immunoSEQ multiplex PCR assay. For the multiplex PCR, a mixture combining 60 forward primers for TCR Vbeta segments and 13 reverse primers for TCR Jbeta segments was used. A multiplex PCR assay on genomic DNA amplified the CDR3 region of rearranged TCR beta genes. On the Illumina HiSeq System, the amplified TCR beta libraries were sequenced as 87-base-pair reads. The authors' analysis ran thus. Across the 600 to 700 repertoires, a later analysis counted 80 million or so unique TCR beta chains, some 11 million of which were shared by at least two donors. Raw reads were error-corrected and collapsed into unique sequences with a nearest-neighbor algorithm that merged closely related sequences to remove PCR and sequencing errors. To assign V, D and J gene segments, CDR3 sequences were aligned to IMGT reference sequences. For a sequence to be retained, at least a six-nucleotide match to both a V gene segment and a J gene segment was required. Rearrangements were classified as productive when the CDR3 lacked stop codons and remained in frame with V and J, and all other rearrangements were classified as non-productive. Following IMGT convention, CDR3 was defined as the stretch from the second conserved V-encoded cysteine up to the conserved J-encoded phenylalanine. The earlier analysis of about 560 of the donors excluded any sequence lacking an unambiguous match to a single V gene segment. An earlier analysis of 450 to 650 of the donors called V segments functional above 56.7% productive rearrangements and segregating when the between-donor standard deviation exceeded 5%. To diagnose cytomegalovirus status from the catalog of TCR beta chain sequences, a statistical classification framework was built. A later analysis assigned V and J genes by comparing TCR nucleotide sequences with IMGT/GENE-DB human TR gene sequences. The TCRdist pipeline was used in a later analysis to assign CDR3 sequences and most-parsimonious VDJ recombination scenarios. In a later analysis, each TCR beta chain was defined by its CDR3 amino acid sequence together with its V-gene family, and reads lacking a unique V-gene family were excluded. In a later analysis, fewer than 650 highly shared, low-generation-probability nucleotide sequences were removed to address suspected cross-contamination and a sequencing artifact. In a later analysis, a clonal expansion index for each public chain was calculated from normalized within-repertoire ranks of inferred template counts. A later analysis computed generation probabilities with a VDJ recombination model fitted to out-of-frame rearrangements, and checked the results against IGoR. A later analysis scored TCR-TCR, TCR-HLA and TCR-CMV co-occurrence with hypergeometric tests, applying a repertoire-size bias correction to TCR pairs. In a later analysis, false discovery rates were estimated by permuting HLA or CMV assignments 20 times. In a later analysis, co-occurring TCRs were grouped with DBSCAN, and TCRdist sequence similarity was added when clustering was performed within HLA-allele-positive subsets. Repertoires with fewer than 30,000 or more than 120,000 public chains, plus five repertoires with anomalous nucleotide sharing, were excluded from co-occurrence clustering. In its TCRdb copy, this immuneACCESS table keeps in-frame sequences only and misses some clones. Where compared with another copy, unresolved V genes explain less than half of these, and the others have no known cause. The D gene and trimming were derived from the DNA, and the V and J assignments and clone size from that table. The sample table records around 91,000 clones; 60% to 85% of these occur just once. Approximately 4.6% of the sample comes from the top ten.

The cohort comprised hundreds of healthy bone marrow donors. All cohort members were sampled while nominally healthy, although unrecorded immune exposures were likely present. The donor tested CMV seropositive, placing the donor among the 290 or so seropositive members of the cohort. A peripheral blood sample was provided by each donor, and peripheral blood mononuclear cells were used for TCR beta sequencing. The Qiagen DNeasy Blood Extraction Kit was used to extract genomic DNA from the blood cell samples. CDR1 MDHEN and CDR2 SYDVKM were looked up in the germline V gene. Trimming removed 6 bases from V and 1 base from J; the gene matches leave 5 bases unexplained. The CDR3 runs 16 amino acids, cysteine and phenylalanine included. Solely the CDR3 DNA is kept, with 48 bases framed from the first base. A word on this clone: It lacks a known antigen. No base qualities exist here, and no much larger clone lies one base off it.

The sequence joins TRBV28 to TRBJ2-5; 13 central nucleotides agree with TRBD2. Sequenced input: PBMCs. The sequence was collected from a woman aged 40 to 55 in good health and CMV-seropositive. The CDR3 corresponds to CASSPGLAGPQETQYF. The nucleotide sequence is given as TGTGCCAGCAGCCCGGGACTAGCGGGGCCCCAAGAGACCCAGTACTTC. Where the CDR3 stops, the reference TRBV28 and TRBJ2-5 genes take over; the full variable domain is DVKVTQSSRYLVKRTGEKVFLECVQDMDHENMFWYRQDPGLGLRLIYFSYDVKMKEKGDIPEGYSVSREKKERFSLILESASTNQTSMYLCASSPGLAGPQETQYFGPGTRLLVL.